Presented here are 9 T cell receptor beta chains from one specimen sequenced in a study of cytomegalovirus exposure and HLA in healthy donors. Sequenced by immunoSEQ multiplex PCR; TCRdb stores in-frame clones only, minus some. The sample gives 250,000 to 350,000 clones, about nine tenths of which show up once; 1.2% is in the top ten. Sequences were obtained from PBMCs. These receptors were collected from a woman aged 25-40 years in good health and CMV-seropositive.

CDR3 residues: CASSFPGPPYEQYF. The DNA of the CDR3 is TGTGCCAGCAGTTTCCCAGGACCACCCTACGAGCAGTACTTC. V and J are TRBV27 and TRBJ2-7; D is uncertain. The CDR3 is made up of 14 amino acids. Looked up from germline, CDR1 is MNHEY and CDR2 is SMNVEV (reference sequence). V lost 3 bases and J 2 bases, leaving 11 bases between the germline ends.

V and J are TRBV5-8 and TRBJ1-2, with TRBD1 matching 7 bases. The junction had 9 bases not matched to a gene; V was cut back by 4 bases and J by 3 bases. The CDR3 totals 15 residues. Germline V gene lookup returns CDR1 SGHTS and CDR2 YDEGEE. CDR3 region: CASSRTRGPDYGYTF. The DNA for the CDR3 is TGTGCCAGCAGCCGTACGAGGGGGCCGGACTATGGCTACACCTTC.

The chain carries TRBV7-7 and TRBJ2-5; TRBD2 is a possible D gene (5 bases). The CDR3 runs 16 residues. V lost 1 base, J lost 6 bases, and 18 bases lay in between. CDR1 is SSHAT, CDR2 FNYEAQ, per germline (reference sequence). The CDR3 protein is CASSLEVGTSLQTQYF. The CDR3 bases are TGTGCCAGCAGCTTAGAGGTGGGAACTAGTCTCCAGACCCAGTACTTC. Looking up the rest from reference TRBV7-7 and TRBJ2-5 gives the full variable domain: GAGVSQSPRYKVTKRGQDVTLRCDPISSHATLYWYQQALGQGPEFLTYFNYEAQPDKSGLPSDRFSAERPEGSISTLTIQRTEQRDSAMYRCASSLEVGTSLQTQYFGPGTRLLVL.

The chain is built from TRBV4-3 and TRBJ2-5; 8 bases are shared with TRBD2. Germline-derived CDR1 and CDR2 are LGHNA and YSLEER. V shed 2 bases, J shed 1 base, and the junction held 6 bases outside the gene matches. The CDR3 contains 16 residues. CDR3 DNA sequence: TGCGCCAGCAGCCAATCGGGGGGGGGCCTCCAAGAGACCCAGTACTTC. Amino acids: CASSQSGGGLQETQYF.

This clone appeared once. The rearrangement links TRBV7-3 to TRBJ2-5; D ambiguous. The germline V gene has CDR1 SGHTA and CDR2 FQGTGA. V lost 5 bases, J lost 1 base, and 14 bases lay in between. The CDR3 length is 15 residues. The CDR3 coding sequence is TGTGCCAGCAGCCAAAACAAAGGTTTCCAAGAGACCCAGTACTTC. This sequence encodes CASSQNKGFQETQYF.

The chain has TRBV5-1 and TRBJ2-3; D call uncertain. CDR3 size: 14 residues. Per germline, CDR1 SGHRS and CDR2 YFSETQ. Trimming cost V 5 bases and J 5 bases, with 15 bases left between them. CDR3 DNA sequence: TGCGCCAGCAGTAAGGGCCCCACCGGAGATACGCAGTATTTT. Translated, it gives CASSKGPTGDTQYF.

The CDR3 DNA follows: TGTGCCAGCAGCTTATACACTAGCGGAGTCAACACCGGGGAGCTGTTTTTT. Its translation is CASSLYTSGVNTGELFF. The genes are TRBV7-9 and TRBJ2-2; 8 bases fit TRBD2. The CDR3 length is 17 residues. Germline V gene lookup returns CDR1 SEHNR and CDR2 FQNEAQ (reference sequence). The V and J ends lost 2 bases and 2 bases, in that order; junction bases with no gene match: 7.

V usage is TRBV9 and J usage is TRBJ1-2, with a possible D match to TRBD1 (6 bases). Between the trimmed V and J ends, which lost 3 bases and 1 base, there was a span of 7 bases. The CDR3 extends over 13 amino acids. The germline gives CDR1 SGDLS, CDR2 YYNGEE. The CDR3 DNA is TGTGCCAGCAGCGGGACAGATAACTATGGCTACACCTTC. It codes for CASSGTDNYGYTF. The complete variable domain, with remaining parts taken from reference TRBV9 and TRBJ1-2, reads DSGVTQTPKHLITATGQRVTLRCSPRSGDLSVYWYQQSLDQGLQFLIQYYNGEERAKGNILERFSAQQFPDLHSELNLSSLELGDSALYFCASSGTDNYGYTFGSGTRLTVV.

This chain joins TRBV7-9 and TRBJ2-1, with D possibly called TRBD1 or TRBD2 (5 bases each). V was pared by 8 bases and J by 0 bases, with 14 bases between. Germline V gene sequence: CDR1 SEHNR, CDR2 FQNEAQ (reference sequence). The CDR3 contains 15 residues. CDR3 protein: CASYRDLNSYNEQFF. The CDR3 DNA reads TGTGCCAGCTACCGGGACCTCAACTCCTACAATGAGCAGTTCTTC.